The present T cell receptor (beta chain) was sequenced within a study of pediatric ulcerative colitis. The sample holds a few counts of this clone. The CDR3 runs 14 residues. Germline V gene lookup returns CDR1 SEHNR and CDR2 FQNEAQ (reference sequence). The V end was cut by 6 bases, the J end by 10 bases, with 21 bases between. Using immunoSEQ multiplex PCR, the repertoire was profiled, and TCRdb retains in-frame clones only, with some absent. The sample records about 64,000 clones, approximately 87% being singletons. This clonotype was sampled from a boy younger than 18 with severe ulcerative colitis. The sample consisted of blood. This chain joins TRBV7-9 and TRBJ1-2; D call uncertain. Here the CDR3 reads CASSSTDTIWVYTF. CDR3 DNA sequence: TGTGCCAGCAGTTCCACGGATACTATATGGGTCTACACCTTC.